A selection of T cell receptor beta chains follows, all from one sample in a study of immune evolution from preneoplasia to lung adenocarcinoma. Repertoires were generated with immunoSEQ multiplex PCR, while TCRdb's copy carries only in-frame clones and drops some. Of 9,000 to 13,000 clones in the sample, roughly 84% were seen once. The specimen sequenced was FFPE minimally invasive lung adenocarcinoma tissue. All receptors derive from an older person with lung adenocarcinoma. Each CDR3 is given with its conserved first and last residue. Each record gives: D gene, clone size, V gene, J gene, CDR3 DNA, CDR3 protein. D genes are given only for firm matches. Rows may omit the clone size; those that give it use once, few, many or a size class.

.	.	TRBV28	TRBJ2-5	TGTGCCAGCAGTCGTACTTGGGGTAGCGGTGAGGAGACCCAGTACTTC	CASSRTWGSGEETQYF
.	once	TRBV5-6	TRBJ2-7	TGTGCCAGCAGCGGTCAGGGAATGAGTTACGAGCAGTACTTC	CASSGQGMSYEQYF
.	.	TRBV15	TRBJ2-1	TGTGCCACCAGCAGAGGGGCGATTGACTCCTACAATGAGCAGTTCTTC	CATSRGAIDSYNEQFF
TRBD1	.	TRBV29-1	TRBJ1-2	TGCAGCGCCGCGACAGGGGATTATGGCTACACCTTC	CSAATGDYGYTF
TRBD2	.	TRBV10-2	TRBJ2-1	TGCGCCAGCAGTGAGTCTAGCGGGAGGGGGGATGAGCAGTTCTTC	CASSESSGRGDEQFF
.	.	TRBV6-6	TRBJ1-1	TGTGCCAGCAGTTACTCGGTCAACACTGAAGCTTTCTTT	CASSYSVNTEAFF
.	.	TRBV5-6	TRBJ2-3	TGTGCCAGCAGCTTGGTGGGCACAGATACGCAGTATTTT	CASSLVGTDTQYF
.	.	TRBV11-1	TRBJ2-1	TGTGCCAGCAGCTTAGATGGGGGTGACTACAATGAGCAGTTCTTC	CASSLDGGDYNEQFF
.	.	TRBV13	TRBJ2-7	TGTGCCAGCAGCCTGGGTCGTGATGAGCAGTACTTC	CASSLGRDEQYF
.	.	TRBV28	TRBJ1-5	TGTGCCAGCAGGCTGCCGGGTAGCAATCAGCCCCAGCATTTT	CASRLPGSNQPQHF
.	.	TRBV9	TRBJ1-1	TGTGCCAGCAGCCCCAACATTAATGACATGAACACTGAAGCTTTCTTT	CASSPNINDMNTEAFF
.	.	TRBV6-5	TRBJ2-3	TGTGCTAGTAGGCCGGGCTTGGGGAGAACAGATACGCAGTATTTT	CASRPGLGRTDTQYF
.	.	TRBV7-3	TRBJ2-1	TGTGCCACCGCTACAGGTCCTAGCTCCTACAATGAGCAGTTCTTC	CATATGPSSYNEQFF
TRBD2	.	TRBV28	TRBJ2-7	TGTGCCAGCAGCACTAGCGTCTACGAGCAGTACTTC	CASSTSVYEQYF
.	.	TRBV15	TRBJ1-1	TGTGCCACCAGCAGAGATTTGGGTTACACTGAAGCTTTCTTT	CATSRDLGYTEAFF
.	.	TRBV25-1	TRBJ1-5	TGTGCCAGCAGTGCTCCTAATCAGCCCCAGCATTTT	CASSAPNQPQHF
.	.	TRBV20-1	TRBJ1-2	TGCAGTGCAGACTCTAACTATGGCTACACCTTC	CSADSNYGYTF
.	.	TRBV19	TRBJ2-2	TGTGCCAGTAGTCGACCCAGTACCTTCAACACCGGGGAGCTGTTTTTT	CASSRPSTFNTGELFF
.	.	TRBV2	TRBJ1-1	TGTGCCAGCAGGGGGGACGGGGGGAACACTGAAGCTTTCTTT	CASRGDGGNTEAFF
TRBD1	once	TRBV19	TRBJ1-3	TGTGCCAGTAGTATATCAGGGGGCGCGGGAAACACCATATATTTT	CASSISGGAGNTIYF
.	.	TRBV6-1	TRBJ1-2	TGTGCCAGCAGCCCCGGGGCTAACTATGGCTACACCTTC	CASSPGANYGYTF
.	.	TRBV10-3	TRBJ1-2	TGTGCCATCAGTGAAGTGGGACTCTCAAACTATGGCTACACCTTC	CAISEVGLSNYGYTF
TRBD2	.	TRBV29-1	TRBJ2-1	TGCAGCGTTGAACTGCCCAGCGGGAGTGATGAGCAGTTCTTC	CSVELPSGSDEQFF
.	.	TRBV27	TRBJ1-1	TGTGCCAGCAGGCTACGAATGCATACTGAAGCTTTCTTT	CASRLRMHTEAFF
TRBD1	once	TRBV7-6	TRBJ1-2	TGTGCCAGCAGCCCCGGGACAGGGAGGATTGGGGTCTATGGCTACACCTTC	CASSPGTGRIGVYGYTF
TRBD1	.	TRBV30	TRBJ1-1	TGTGCCTGGGGGGGACAGGGGAACACTGAAGCTTTCTTT	CAWGGQGNTEAFF
TRBD1	.	TRBV29-1	TRBJ1-1	TGCAGCGCCCGACAGGGGAACACTGAAGCTTTCTTT	CSARQGNTEAFF
.	.	TRBV25-1	TRBJ2-4	TGTGCCAGCGGCCATGGCGAGGGCATTCAGTACTTC	CASGHGEGIQYF
.	.	TRBV7-7	TRBJ2-2	TGTGCTAGCAGCTTAGCAGGGAAGACCGGGGAGCTGTTTTTT	CASSLAGKTGELFF